The 32 T cell receptor beta chains given below trace back to one sample, sequenced in a study of blood T cell repertoires in COVID-19. Produced via immunoSEQ multiplex PCR; TCRdb's table is partial and in-frame only. The table lists approximately 350,000 clones, 70% to 90% of them singletons. The source material was peripheral blood. These receptor sequences come from a woman aged 55-69 years with COVID-19, enrolled during active disease.

The V gene is TRBV5-1, the J gene TRBJ2-3; TRBD2 agrees at 11 bases. V gave up 2 bases and J gave up 2 bases; unmatched junction bases: 7. CDR1 is SGHRS and CDR2 is YFSETQ in the germline V gene. The CDR3 covers 17 residues. The CDR3 coding sequence is TGCGCCAGCAGCTTCGAATCGGGACTAGCGGTCACAGATACGCAGTATTTT. Its translation: CASSFESGLAVTDTQYF.

V usage is TRBV5-1 and J usage is TRBJ2-1; 10 bases agree with TRBD1. This CDR3 has 15 residues. Trimming cost V 2 bases and J 7 bases; bases outside gene matches: 6. Looked up from germline, CDR1 is SGHRS and CDR2 is YFSETQ. CDR3 DNA sequence: TGCGCCAGCAGCTTCCGGGACAGGGGTTTGAATGAGCAGTTCTTC. Protein product: CASSFRDRGLNEQFF. The entire variable domain, with the rest obtained from reference TRBV5-1 and TRBJ2-1, is as follows: KAGVTQTPRYLIKTRGQQVTLSCSPISGHRSVSWYQQTPGQGLQFLFEYFSETQRNKGNFPGRFSGRQFSNSRSEMNVSTLELGDSALYLCASSFRDRGLNEQFFGPGTRLTVL.

This chain links TRBV2 with TRBJ2-7; a weak D match, TRBD2 (5 bases). This CDR3 region has 14 residues. Germline CDR1 is SNHLY and CDR2 is FYNNEI. V gave up 0 bases and J gave up 3 bases, with 9 bases separating them. The CDR3 region has the DNA TGTGCCAGCAGTGAAGCTGTTGGGAGCTACGAGCAGTACTTC. It is translated as CASSEAVGSYEQYF. Looking up the rest from reference TRBV2 and TRBJ2-7 gives the full variable domain: EPEVTQTPSHQVTQMGQEVILRCVPISNHLYFYWYRQILGQKVEFLVSFYNNEISEKSEIFDDQFSVERPDGSNFTLKIRSTKLEDSAMYFCASSEAVGSYEQYFGPGTRLTVT.

The chain combines TRBV7-2 with TRBJ1-4; D not resolved. The CDR3 is 15 amino acids. CDR1 is SGHTA and CDR2 is FQGNSA in the germline V gene. Trimming cost V 4 bases and J 8 bases, with 17 bases left between them. The CDR3 DNA reads TGTGCCAGCAGCTCTCACGTGGACCGAGGGGAAAAACTGTTTTTT. Translated, it gives CASSSHVDRGEKLFF.

J is TRBJ2-1 and V is TRBV7-2, with a tentative D call TRBD2 (5 bases). The CDR3 extends over 16 amino acids. Per germline, CDR1 SGHTA and CDR2 FQGNSA. V was cut by 3 bases and J by 9 bases, with 21 bases left in between. CDR3 DNA sequence: TGTGCCAGCAGCTTCGATTCGGGGAAAGGTGGGAGTGAGCAGTTCTTC. Translated, it gives CASSFDSGKGGSEQFF.

This rearrangement joins TRBV19 to TRBJ2-1, with a tentative D call TRBD1 (6 bases). Looked up from germline, CDR1 is LNHDA and CDR2 is SQIVND (reference sequence). V lost 7 bases and J lost 5, with 24 bases in between. The CDR3 length is 17 residues. The CDR3 here is CASTTGAAMGADNEQFF. As DNA, the CDR3 is TGTGCCAGTACCACAGGAGCAGCGATGGGGGCGGACAATGAGCAGTTCTTC.

The chain's CDR3 is CASSLTGLRNTEAFF. The CDR3 DNA sequence: TGTGCCAGCAGCTTAACGGGACTTCGGAACACTGAAGCTTTCTTT. The chain uses TRBV7-3 and TRBJ1-1; TRBD1 is a possible D gene (5 bases). Germline V CDR1 and CDR2: SGHTA, FQGTGA. V lost 0 bases and J 1 base, leaving 9 bases between the germline ends. The CDR3 runs 15 residues.

In the case of this clone: Other DNA sequences in the same sample also yield this CDR3. The rearrangement joins TRBV7-3 to TRBJ1-2; 7 bases line up with TRBD1. CDR1 SGHTA and CDR2 FQGTGA come from the germline V gene. V shed 2 bases and J 3 bases; nucleotides not matched to a gene: 3. There are 14 residues in the CDR3. The CDR3 sequence is CASSLGGTDYGYTF. The CDR3 DNA follows: TGTGCCAGCAGCTTAGGAGGGACAGACTATGGCTACACCTTC. Combining the CDR3 with reference TRBV7-3 and TRBJ1-2 gives the whole variable domain GAGVSQTPSNKVTEKGKYVELRCDPISGHTALYWYRQSLGQGPEFLIYFQGTGAADDSGLPNDRFFAVRPEGSVSTLKIQRTERGDSAVYLCASSLGGTDYGYTFGSGTRLTVV.

This chain uses TRBV10-2 with TRBJ2-5; tentative D call: TRBD2 (5 bases). V lost 10 bases and J 4 bases, leaving 16 bases between the germline ends. CDR1 and CDR2 (germline): WSHSY, SAAADI. The CDR3 has 13 residues. The DNA for the CDR3 is TGCGCCAAATGGTCTGAGGGCCTAGAGACCCAGTACTTC. This translates into CAKWSEGLETQYF.

The chain couples TRBV7-9 to TRBJ2-7; tentative D call: TRBD2 (5 bases). The CDR3 sequence is 13 residues long. Trimming removed 3 bases from V and 7 bases from J, with 13 bases in between. The germline CDR1 and CDR2 sequences are SEHNR and FQNEAQ (reference sequence). In DNA, the CDR3 is TGTGCCAGCAGCTTTGGACTGCCGGGTGAGCAGTACTTC. Translated: CASSFGLPGEQYF.

The rearrangement uses TRBV5-6 and TRBJ2-7; 12 nucleotides agree with TRBD1. Unmatched junction bases numbered 5, after V lost 0 bases and J lost 7 bases. The CDR3 loop spans 15 amino acids. Looked up from germline, CDR1 is SGHDT and CDR2 is YYEEEE. CDR3 sequence: CASSLGDRGPREQYF. The CDR3, as DNA: TGTGCCAGCAGCTTGGGGGACAGGGGGCCGCGTGAGCAGTACTTC. The full variable domain, with the rest looked up from reference TRBV5-6 and TRBJ2-7, is DAGVTQSPTHLIKTRGQQVTLRCSPKSGHDTVSWYQQALGQGPQFIFQYYEEEERQRGNFPDRFSGHQFPNYSSELNVNALLLGDSALYLCASSLGDRGPREQYFGPGTRLTVT.

The rearrangement joins TRBV5-1 to TRBJ1-1, with D unresolved. The CDR3 is 15 residues long. CDR1 is SGHRS and CDR2 is YFSETQ in the germline V gene. V was trimmed by 0 bases and J by 5 bases, leaving 14 bases between them. CDR3 protein: CASSLGSGSGTEAFF. The CDR3 DNA follows: TGCGCCAGCAGCTTGGGGTCGGGGAGTGGTACTGAAGCTTTCTTT.

V and J are TRBV19 and TRBJ1-5; the match to TRBD1 covers 8 bases. CDR1 and CDR2 from the germline V gene are LNHDA and SQIVND (reference sequence). The CDR3 is 16 amino acids. Trimming removed 5 bases from V and 6 bases from J; junction bases left unmatched: 12. CDR3 sequence reads: CASSPSGQGVAQPQHF. The CDR3 coding sequence is TGTGCCAGTAGTCCATCCGGACAGGGAGTGGCTCAGCCCCAGCATTTT.

V is TRBV4-1 and J is TRBJ2-1; 7 bases map to TRBD2. The length of the CDR3 is 16 residues. The germline CDR1 and CDR2 sequences are MGHRA and YSYEKL. V lost 0 bases and J lost 2; bases outside the gene matches: 4. The CDR3 coding sequence is TGCGCCAGCAGCCAAGAATGGAGCGGGGCCTACAATGAGCAGTTCTTC. This encodes CASSQEWSGAYNEQFF.

The rearrangement uses TRBV2 and TRBJ1-1, with 7 positions matching TRBD1. The V gene's germline CDR1 is SNHLY and CDR2 FYNNEI. V lost 6 bases and J lost 4; bases outside the gene matches: 2. The CDR3 is 12 amino acids. CDR3: CASSQGVTEAFF. The CDR3 DNA reads as TGTGCCAGCAGCCAGGGGGTCACTGAAGCTTTCTTT.

The rearrangement uses TRBV19 and TRBJ1-5; the match to TRBD1 covers 10 bases. This CDR3 has 16 residues. Trimming cost V 3 bases and J 3 bases; bases outside gene matches: 5. Germline lookup yields CDR1 LNHDA and CDR2 SQIVND (reference sequence). The CDR3 here is CASSIRGQGDNQPQHF. CDR3 nucleotide sequence: TGTGCCAGTAGTATCCGTGGACAGGGGGACAATCAGCCCCAGCATTTT.

The rearrangement links TRBV9 to TRBJ1-1; possible D gene TRBD1, 5 bases. The CDR3 is made up of 16 amino acids. The V and J ends lost 4 bases and 1 base respectively, with 17 bases between them. Looked up from germline, CDR1 is SGDLS and CDR2 is YYNGEE. The CDR3 sequence: CASSKGRGTTNTEAFF. CDR3 sequence (DNA): TGTGCCAGCAGCAAGGGGAGGGGAACGACGAACACTGAAGCTTTCTTT.

The count of this clone is one. J is TRBJ2-1 and V is TRBV6-4; 7 nucleotides agree with TRBD2. In germline, CDR1 is MRHNA, CDR2 SNTAGT. V was pared by 6 bases and J by 1 base, with 6 bases of the junction left unmatched. CDR3 size: 15 residues. CDR3: CASSPTSSSYNEQFF. The CDR3 DNA reads as TGTGCCAGCAGCCCGACTAGCTCGTCCTACAATGAGCAGTTCTTC.

The chain recombines TRBV18 with TRBJ1-2; perhaps TRBD1 as D (5 bases). From germline, CDR1 is KGHSH and CDR2 LQKENI. Trimming cost V 1 base and J 2 bases, with 14 bases left between them. The CDR3 has 16 residues. CDR3 coding DNA: TGTGCCAGCTCACCACGACTCTCGGACACAAACTATGGCTACACCTTC. Translated, it gives CASSPRLSDTNYGYTF.

About this clone: One end of the junction does not line up with germline, which may come from a read error. The chain employs TRBV6-6 and TRBJ1-1, with TRBD1 matching over 8 bases. The germline V gene encodes CDR1 MNHNY and CDR2 SVGAGI (reference sequence). This CDR3 is 13 amino acids long. CDR3 bases: TGTGCCAGCAAAACTCCCGGGACAGGTGAAACTTTCTTT. Amino acid sequence: CASKTPGTGETFF.

The CDR3 region has the DNA TGTGCCAGCAGTAACTCATTAGCCGAGCAGTACTTC. Protein: CASSNSLAEQYF. The chain couples TRBV12-3 or TRBV12-4 to TRBJ2-7; D gene unclear. This CDR3 is 12 amino acids long. V was pared by 5 bases and J by 6 bases, with 11 bases between.

This chain links TRBV28 with TRBJ1-2; 7 bases map to TRBD1. There are 12 residues in the CDR3. Germline CDR1 reads MDHEN; CDR2 reads SYDVKM. V trimming: 7 bases; J trimming: 5 bases; junction bases outside the gene matches: 4. The CDR3 is CASTTGVYGYTF. The CDR3 bases are TGTGCCAGCACTACAGGGGTATATGGCTACACCTTC.

The chain recombines TRBV5-6 with TRBJ2-3, with 8 bases fitting TRBD2. Losses at the gene ends were 4 bases for V and 2 bases for J; bases not matched to a gene: 6. This CDR3 is built from 15 residues. Germline lookup yields CDR1 SGHDT and CDR2 YYEEEE. The CDR3 DNA follows: TGTGCCAGCAGCCATAGCGGGACTTACACAGATACGCAGTATTTT. Its translation: CASSHSGTYTDTQYF.

This rearrangement joins TRBV3-1 (or the pseudogene TRBV3-2) to TRBJ2-7; 10 nucleotides align to TRBD1. Per the germline V gene, CDR1 is LGHDT and CDR2 is YNNKEL (reference sequence). V gave up 4 bases and J gave up 4 bases; unmatched junction bases: 10. The CDR3 contains 16 residues. The CDR3 DNA reads as TGTGCCAGCAGCCCCTTGGTGGGGACAGGGGTTTACGAGCAGTACTTC. Translated: CASSPLVGTGVYEQYF.

This clone occurred a few times. The chain uses TRBV10-3 and TRBJ2-3; a possible D gene is TRBD1 (6 bases). This CDR3 comprises 14 residues. Between the trimmed V and J ends, which lost 3 bases and 1 base, there was a span of 8 bases. The germline CDR1 and CDR2 sequences are ENHRY and SYGVKD. CDR3 protein: CAISDGTRTDTQYF. CDR3 DNA sequence: TGTGCCATCAGTGACGGGACACGCACAGATACGCAGTATTTT.

The rearrangement links TRBV6-6 to TRBJ2-5; 9 nucleotides line up with TRBD2. This CDR3 contains 15 residues. In germline, CDR1 is MNHNY, CDR2 SVGAGI (reference sequence). V shed 7 bases and J 3 bases; nucleotides not matched to a gene: 9. The CDR3 protein is CASIRSGGREETQYF. CDR3 DNA: TGTGCCAGCATACGAAGCGGGGGGCGGGAAGAGACCCAGTACTTC.

The CDR3 region has the DNA TGTGCCAGCAGGAGGATGCGGGGGGGCACAGATACGCAGTATTTT. Translating it yields CASRRMRGGTDTQYF. The gene calls are TRBV9 and TRBJ2-3; 8 nucleotides agree with TRBD2. Germline CDR1 is SGDLS and CDR2 is YYNGEE. The CDR3 sequence is 15 residues long. V shed 5 bases and J 1 base; nucleotides not matched to a gene: 6.

The chain recombines TRBV6-5 with TRBJ1-1, with TRBD1 matching 7 bases. The junction had 4 bases not matched to a gene; V was cut back by 0 bases and J by 3 bases. The V gene's germline CDR1 is MNHEY and CDR2 SVGAGI. The CDR3 runs 15 residues. CDR3 protein: CASSYSITGDTEAFF. As DNA, the CDR3 is TGTGCCAGCAGTTACTCCATAACAGGGGACACTGAAGCTTTCTTT.

The chain recombines TRBV27 with TRBJ1-2; 8 bases are a match to TRBD1. After removal of 6 bases from V and 5 bases from J, the junction contained 8 bases not matched to a gene. CDR1 is MNHEY and CDR2 is SMNVEV in the germline V gene (reference sequence). CDR3 size: 14 residues. This CDR3 is CASRRSGGGYGYTF. The DNA of the CDR3 is TGTGCCAGCAGGAGATCAGGGGGCGGGTATGGCTACACCTTC.

The rearrangement joins TRBV6-4 to TRBJ2-1; tentative D call: TRBD1 (6 bases). Germline V CDR1 and CDR2: MRHNA, SNTAGT. The V end was cut by 4 bases, the J end by 0 bases, with 13 bases between. This CDR3 is 16 amino acids long. The CDR3 loop is CASSANTGSSYNEQFF. The CDR3 nucleotides read TGTGCCAGCAGTGCCAACACAGGGAGCTCCTACAATGAGCAGTTCTTC.

The chain combines TRBV7-9 with TRBJ2-2; D unresolved. V lost 0 bases, J lost 2 bases, and 13 bases lay in between. From germline, CDR1 is SEHNR and CDR2 FQNEAQ (reference sequence). The CDR3 loop spans 17 amino acids. The CDR3 DNA sequence: TGTGCCAGCAGCTTAGCGATCGGTAGCTTAAACACCGGGGAGCTGTTTTTT. It is translated as CASSLAIGSLNTGELFF.

The chain has TRBV5-4 and TRBJ1-1; D perhaps matches TRBD1 (6 bases). Per the germline V gene, CDR1 is SGHNT and CDR2 is YYREEE (reference sequence). Trimming left V 4 bases short and J 4 bases short, with 14 bases between. The CDR3 totals 14 residues. CDR3 sequence (DNA): TGTGCCAGCAGCCAGGGACAAATAGTCACTGAAGCTTTCTTT. This encodes CASSQGQIVTEAFF.